This TCR beta chain comes out of a study of control samples from healthy donors and cancer patients. V gave up 6 bases and J gave up 6 bases, with 16 bases separating them. The length of the CDR3 is 13 residues. Germline assignment: CDR1 SQVTM and CDR2 ANQGSEA. The data were produced by immunoSEQ multiplex PCR, yet TCRdb's version contains in-frame clones alone and is incomplete. There are some 96,000 clones in the sample; roughly 87% occur only once, and under 20% lies in the top ten. This TCR was recovered from a woman aged 45-65 years in good health. The specimen was blood. The genes are TRBV29-1 and TRBJ2-3; D perhaps matches TRBD2 (6 bases). For the CDR3, the DNA is TGCAGCGTCCGGAGGGCCGGAGGGGATACGCAGTATTTT. It encodes CSVRRAGGDTQYF.